Listed below are T cell receptor beta chains from one sample, sequenced in a study of T cell changes during pregnancy in multiple sclerosis. Clones were read by immunoSEQ multiplex PCR, and TCRdb kept only the in-frame ones, dropping some. The table includes about 58,000 clones, about 89% detected once. Sequenced here: CD4+ T cells from peripheral blood mononuclear cells, sampled after pregnancy. The receptors originated from a female donor in good health, enrolled as a control in a pregnancy study. The conserved cysteine and the conserved F or W are not part of the CDR3 here.

v_call: TRBV6-5; j_call: TRBJ1-6; cdr3_aa: ASSRDSYNSPLH
v_call: TRBV6-5; j_call: TRBJ2-7; cdr3_aa: ASSSTGGTGEQY
v_call: TRBV9; j_call: TRBJ2-3; cdr3_aa: ASSSSPGTRGLTDTQY
v_call: TRBV9; j_call: TRBJ1-2; cdr3_aa: ASSPHPGPGQGNYGYT
v_call: TRBV6-1; j_call: TRBJ1-1; cdr3_aa: ASSQLTGATEAF
v_call: TRBV19; j_call: TRBJ2-7; cdr3_aa: ASSPGGGRAYEQY
v_call: TRBV21-1; j_call: TRBJ2-5; cdr3_aa: ASSKPSRETQY
v_call: TRBV20-1; j_call: TRBJ2-1; cdr3_aa: SASTRDEQF
v_call: TRBV4-3; j_call: TRBJ1-6; cdr3_aa: ASSQDWPSHNSPLH
v_call: TRBV29-1; j_call: TRBJ1-2; cdr3_aa: SVGGTNYGYT
v_call: TRBV30; j_call: TRBJ2-2; cdr3_aa: AWSREVNTGELF
v_call: TRBV7-6; j_call: TRBJ2-7; cdr3_aa: ASSLGSSGALPYEQY
v_call: TRBV5-1; j_call: TRBJ2-5; cdr3_aa: ASSLDSGGYETQY
v_call: TRBV2; j_call: TRBJ1-3; cdr3_aa: ASKRVWPGISGNTIY
v_call: TRBV7-2; j_call: TRBJ1-1; cdr3_aa: ASSPQYSSTEAF